This T cell receptor beta chain originates from a study of OX40 agonist ivuxolimab in advanced cancers. Study results and limitations: Certain nonresponders additionally had low normalized T-cell clonal expansion. CD8+ T cells were the subset that, on average, had more expanded clones than CD4+.

Produced via immunoSEQ multiplex PCR; TCRdb's table is partial and in-frame only. The sample yields about 40,000 clones, more than 75% seen once. The CDR3 contains 15 residues. The V end was cut by 2 bases, the J end by 0 bases, with 11 bases between. Germline CDR1 reads SQVTM; CDR2 reads ANQGSEA. Turning to this clone: The antigen is unknown.

The V and J genes are TRBV29-1 and TRBJ2-1, with D possibly being TRBD2 (6 bases). Here the sequenced sample was CD4+ or CD8+ T cells sorted from blood, taken in a trial of the OX40 agonist ivuxolimab. This sequence was found in an adult with an advanced solid tumor such as melanoma, head and neck, liver or kidney cancer. CDR3 in amino acids: CSVELAGSSYNEQFF. CDR3 bases: TGCAGCGTTGAACTGGCGGGAAGCTCCTACAATGAGCAGTTCTTC.